Below, 26 T cell receptor beta chains from the same sample are listed, as sequenced in a study of blood T cell repertoires in COVID-19 (TCRdb year 2020). Libraries were built with the immunoSEQ multiplex PCR assay. Imported from immuneACCESS, the table was reduced by TCRdb to in-frame sequences with V and J called. These copies leave out some clones; in studies compared against another copy, an unresolved V gene accounts for under half, and the cause of the remainder is not known. The sample has 200,000 or so clones on record, roughly 90% of them singletons. The ten largest clones represent less than 3% of the sample. The sequenced material came from peripheral blood. The receptors were gathered from a woman aged 55-75 years with acute or convalescent COVID-19.

The chain recombines TRBV6-2 or TRBV6-3 with TRBJ2-7, with 11 bases identical to TRBD2. The CDR3 spans 15 residues. V was clipped by 1 base and J by 7 bases; unmatched bases: 6. The germline V gene has CDR1 MNHEY and CDR2 SVGEGT. CDR3 DNA: TGTGCCAGCAGTTACTTACTAGCGGGAGTGAGAGAGCAGTACTTC. Translation gives CASSYLLAGVREQYF.

The chain carries TRBV6-5 and TRBJ2-3; TRBD1 matches at 7 bases. This CDR3 is 15 amino acids long. CDR1 and CDR2 (germline): MNHEY, SVGAGI. Trimming removed 6 bases from V and 0 bases from J; junction bases left unmatched: 6. The CDR3 is CASRGQSRSTDTQYF. CDR3 DNA: TGTGCCAGCAGGGGACAGAGCCGTAGCACAGATACGCAGTATTTT.

The rearrangement uses TRBV30 and TRBJ1-1; D gene unclear. CDR1 GTSNPN and CDR2 SVGIG come from the germline V gene (reference sequence). The CDR3 spans 13 residues. V shed 0 bases and J shed 5 bases, with 10 bases lying between them. The CDR3 is CAWSVKPRTEAFF. The CDR3 nucleotides are TGTGCCTGGAGTGTCAAGCCCCGAACTGAAGCTTTCTTT.

On this clone itself: Other DNA sequences within the sample encode an identical CDR3. The rearrangement joins TRBV19 to TRBJ1-2; the D gene is possibly TRBD1 (6 bases). CDR1 and CDR2 (germline): LNHDA, SQIVND (reference sequence). The ends were cut back, 2 bases at V and 2 bases at J, with 9 bases in the middle. The CDR3 has 14 residues. DNA for the CDR3: TGTGCCAGTAGTATAACGGGGACAAACTATGGCTACACCTTC. Its protein product is CASSITGTNYGYTF.

This clone was picked up one time. The chain combines TRBV7-2 with TRBJ2-1; 11 bases line up with TRBD2. V was pared by 4 bases and J by 4 bases, with 6 bases of the junction left unmatched. The germline gives CDR1 SGHTA, CDR2 FQGNSA. This CDR3 contains 16 residues. CDR3 sequence reads: CASSSGLAGLYNEQFF. The CDR3 DNA reads as TGTGCCAGCAGCTCTGGACTAGCGGGTTTATACAATGAGCAGTTCTTC.

The chain uses TRBV25-1 and TRBJ2-2, with a tentative D call TRBD2 (5 bases). This CDR3 contains 16 residues. Germline CDR1 reads MGHDK; CDR2 reads SYGVNS. Trimming took off 1 base at V and 5 bases at J, with 14 bases between the two ends. CDR3 bases: TGTGCCAGCAGTGAATCGAAATCCTCGGGGACCGGGGAGCTGTTTTTT. Translating it yields CASSESKSSGTGELFF.

The chain combines TRBV19 with TRBJ1-5; 8 nucleotides agree with TRBD1. This CDR3 is 18 amino acids long. The V gene's germline CDR1 is LNHDA and CDR2 SQIVND (reference sequence). V was clipped by 6 bases and J by 0 bases; unmatched bases: 13. CDR3 nucleotide sequence: TGTGCCAGTAGCAACGGAGTGGGACAGGTTATTAGCAATCAGCCCCAGCATTTT. It yields the protein CASSNGVGQVISNQPQHF.

In DNA form, the CDR3 reads TGTGCCAGCAGCTGGGACAGGGGGCTATACTTC. Protein product: CASSWDRGLYF. The chain couples TRBV7-6 to TRBJ2-7; 12 bases agree with TRBD1. The J segment lost 13 bases and the V segment lost 4 bases, leaving 2 bases of the junction unmatched. Germline loops: CDR1 SGHVS, CDR2 FNYEAQ. The CDR3 spans 11 residues.

V is TRBV28 and J is TRBJ1-3; possibly TRBD1 for D (5 bases). Trimming left V 2 bases short and J 5 bases short, with 10 bases between. CDR1 MDHEN and CDR2 SYDVKM come from the germline V gene. CDR3 length: 14 amino acids. The CDR3 sequence: CASSLGGGRNTIYF. As DNA, the CDR3 is TGTGCCAGCAGTTTAGGCGGGGGTAGAAACACCATATATTTT.

This chain uses TRBV12-3 or TRBV12-4 with TRBJ1-2; D uncertain. There are 13 residues in the CDR3. Between the trimmed V and J ends, which lost 3 bases and 8 bases, there was a span of 13 bases. CDR3 residues: CASSFGVDWGYTF. The CDR3 DNA reads TGTGCCAGCAGTTTCGGGGTGGACTGGGGCTACACCTTC.

J is TRBJ1-6 and V is TRBV9, with TRBD1 as a possible D gene (5 bases). CDR1 and CDR2 from the germline V gene are SGDLS and YYNGEE. The CDR3 is made up of 18 amino acids. V lost 1 base and J 5 bases, leaving 19 bases between the germline ends. The CDR3 region is CASSVNPTSGGNNSPLHF. CDR3 DNA: TGTGCCAGCAGCGTAAACCCCACATCGGGGGGTAATAATTCACCCCTCCACTTT.

The chain joins TRBV3-1 (or the pseudogene TRBV3-2) to TRBJ2-7, with a weak D call TRBD2 (6 bases). Germline CDR1 reads LGHDT; CDR2 reads YNNKEL (reference sequence). The CDR3 sequence is 15 residues long. Deletions cut 0 bases from V and 2 bases from J, with 11 bases between. The CDR3 nucleotides are TGTGCCAGCAGCCAAGATGCTAGCGCCGCCTACGAGCAGTACTTC. Translating it yields CASSQDASAAYEQYF.

The chain uses TRBV7-9 and TRBJ1-6; D is possibly TRBD1 (5 bases). The CDR3 totals 15 residues. The V gene lost 2 bases and the J gene lost 10 bases, with 15 bases spanning the gap. CDR1 is SEHNR and CDR2 is FQNEAQ in the germline V gene (reference sequence). The CDR3 loop reads CASSLLGGSRSPLHF. DNA for the CDR3: TGTGCCAGCAGCTTACTGGGGGGGTCGAGGTCACCCCTCCACTTT. The full variable domain, with the rest looked up from reference TRBV7-9 and TRBJ1-6, is DTGVSQNPRHKITKRGQNVTFRCDPISEHNRLYWYRQTLGQGPEFLTYFQNEAQLEKSRLLSDRFSAERPKGSFSTLEIQRTEQGDSAMYLCASSLLGGSRSPLHFGNGTRLTVT.

The chain recombines TRBV6-5 with TRBJ1-4, with D unresolved. This CDR3 has 15 residues. Trimming removed 7 bases at V and 6 bases at J, with 18 bases between. Germline CDR1 reads MNHEY; CDR2 reads SVGAGI. This CDR3 is CASTEVGHRDEKLFF. Written as DNA, the CDR3 is TGTGCCAGCACCGAAGTAGGTCACAGAGATGAAAAACTGTTTTTT.

In its sample, this clone was seen once. The chain joins TRBV7-8 to TRBJ2-7; D might be TRBD2 (6 bases). CDR1 is SGHVS and CDR2 is FQNEAQ in the germline V gene. V was shortened by 2 bases and J by 6 bases, with 17 bases between the two germline ends. This CDR3 has 15 amino acids. CDR3 nucleotide sequence: TGTGCCAGCAGCTTAATAGGGACGGGAGAGTTCGAGCAGTACTTC. Amino acids: CASSLIGTGEFEQYF.

The V call is TRBV5-1, the J call TRBJ2-1, with D possibly being TRBD1 (5 bases). Germline values: CDR1 SGHRS, CDR2 YFSETQ. The length of the CDR3 is 13 residues. V lost 3 bases and J 7 bases, leaving 11 bases between the germline ends. CDR3 protein: CASSSQGANEQFF. Here the CDR3 DNA reads TGCGCCAGCAGCTCCCAGGGCGCGAATGAGCAGTTCTTC.

This clone was found once. The chain employs TRBV6-5 and TRBJ1-2; TRBD1 agrees at 8 bases. Germline CDR1 and CDR2: MNHEY and SVGAGI. This CDR3 is built from 13 residues. Unmatched junction bases numbered 5, after V lost 6 bases and J lost 5 bases. The chain's CDR3 is CASSRNRGYGYTF. In DNA, the CDR3 is TGTGCCAGCAGCCGTAACAGGGGGTATGGCTACACCTTC.

V and J are TRBV24-1 and TRBJ2-3, with D uncertain. CDR3 length: 12 residues. V dropped 3 bases and J dropped 9 bases, with 9 bases sitting between them. Germline CDR1 and CDR2: KGHDR and SFDVKD. The CDR3 DNA reads TGTGCCACCAGTGATCCAACGGAGACGCAGTATTTT. It codes for CATSDPTETQYF.

V and J are TRBV30 and TRBJ1-2, with unresolved D. The CDR3 is made up of 13 amino acids. Germline V CDR1 and CDR2: GTSNPN, SVGIG (reference sequence). Trimming took off 0 bases at V and 5 bases at J, with 10 bases between the two ends. The CDR3 spells CAWSVGNSYGYTF. The CDR3 DNA sequence: TGTGCCTGGAGTGTCGGGAACAGTTATGGCTACACCTTC.

The CDR3 sequence is CASTRPDQETQYF. For the CDR3, the DNA is TGTGCCAGCACTAGACCGGACCAAGAGACCCAGTACTTC. This chain connects TRBV25-1 to TRBJ2-5, with no clear D. Looked up from germline, CDR1 is MGHDK and CDR2 is SYGVNS. The CDR3 is 13 residues long. Trimming cost V 7 bases and J 0 bases, with 9 bases left between them.

Here the CDR3 DNA reads TGTGCCAGCTCACCACGGACTGGCGAGGGATTTTACGAGCAGTACTTC. Translation: CASSPRTGEGFYEQYF. The rearrangement links TRBV18 to TRBJ2-7; D perhaps matches TRBD2 (5 bases). Germline CDR1 reads KGHSH; CDR2 reads LQKENI. The CDR3 spans 16 residues. The V end lost 1 base, the J end lost 4 bases, and 17 bases lay between the germline ends. Full variable domain (missing parts from reference TRBV18 and TRBJ2-7): NAGVMQNPRHLVRRRGQEARLRCSPMKGHSHVYWYRQLPEEGLKFMVYLQKENIIDESGMPKERFSAEFPKEGPSILRIQQVVRGDSAAYFCASSPRTGEGFYEQYFGPGTRLTVT.

The chain has TRBV20-1 and TRBJ1-2; TRBD1 matches 7 bases. The length of the CDR3 is 11 residues. CDR1 and CDR2 from the germline V gene are DFQATT and SNEGSKA (reference sequence). J gave up 8 bases and V 4 bases, and 4 bases lay outside the gene matches. CDR3: CSATDRNGYTF. The CDR3 DNA sequence: TGCAGTGCTACGGACAGGAACGGCTACACCTTC.

A remark on this clone: The same CDR3 can be traced to other DNA sequences in this sample. The CDR3 DNA follows: TGCGCCAGCAGCTTGGGACAGGGAGGAACTGAAGCTTTCTTT. Amino acids: CASSLGQGGTEAFF. The chain links TRBV5-1 to TRBJ1-1; 7 bases align to TRBD1. Germline trimming cut 0 bases from V and 5 bases from J; bases unmatched to any gene: 4. Germline lookup yields CDR1 SGHRS and CDR2 YFSETQ. This CDR3 has 14 amino acids.

The chain has TRBV5-1 and TRBJ2-2, with TRBD2 matching 11 bases. The CDR3 runs to 17 residues. J gave up 4 bases and V 2 bases, and 7 bases lay outside the gene matches. Germline lookup yields CDR1 SGHRS and CDR2 YFSETQ. The CDR3 here is CASSFLSGRAGTGELFF. CDR3 DNA: TGCGCCAGCAGCTTCCTTAGCGGGAGGGCCGGCACCGGGGAGCTGTTTTTT.

The V and J genes are TRBV5-4 and TRBJ2-3; TRBD2 aligns across 8 bases. V gave up 5 bases and J gave up 3 bases; unmatched junction bases: 8. CDR1 and CDR2 from the germline V gene are SGHNT and YYREEE (reference sequence). The CDR3 length is 15 residues. In DNA, the CDR3 is TGTGCCAGCAGTCCTGGGACTAGTCTAACAGATACGCAGTATTTT. Translation gives CASSPGTSLTDTQYF.

Notes on this clone: Other DNA sequences from this sample encode an identical CDR3 as well. The chain links TRBV9 to TRBJ2-2; no definite D call. Per the germline V gene, CDR1 is SGDLS and CDR2 is YYNGEE. The CDR3 runs 13 residues. Trimming stripped 2 bases from V and 5 bases from J, with 7 bases between. CDR3 DNA: TGTGCCAGCAGCGTTTCCCTTACCGGGGAGCTGTTTTTT. Residues: CASSVSLTGELFF.